This TCR beta chain is from a study of CD8+ T cells in alopecia areata. Study-level background: Treatment of the treated patients consisted of oral tofacitinib, 5 to 10 mg twice daily.

General study results and limits: Tissue-resident alphabeta T cells belonging to normal skin likewise get sequenced within scalp specimens. Lesional scalp, especially alopecia totalis/universalis, showed higher clonality than normal scalp.

Remarks on this clone: What it binds is not known.

The V gene's germline CDR1 is ENHRY and CDR2 SYGVKD. The CDR3 is made up of 12 amino acids. J was trimmed by 2 bases and V by 10 bases; bases with no gene match: 4. Samples from alopecia areata patients were lesional scalp punch biopsies and peripheral blood. As the sequencing template, cDNA was produced by extracting RNA and reverse transcribing it. The table came from immunoSEQ multiplex PCR; TCRdb's copy has only in-frame clones and leaves some out. The data contain 80,000 to 100,000 clones, less than 50% of them singletons. Material: CD4+ T cells sorted from blood. J is TRBJ2-7 and V is TRBV10-3; 8 positions agree with TRBD1. The clonotype comes from a human donor with alopecia areata. The CDR3 reads CATRDRTYEQYF. The CDR3 nucleotides read TGTGCCACCCGGGACAGGACCTACGAGCAGTACTTC.